Following are 25 T cell receptor beta chains from one sample sequenced in a study of cytomegalovirus exposure and HLA in healthy donors. The PCR contained 60 Vbeta and 13 Jbeta primers. TCRdb keeps only in-frame clones here, not all; method: immunoSEQ multiplex PCR. The table has about 110,000 clones, roughly 70% seen once; the top ten hold roughly 8.7%. Sample: PBMCs. The source is a young man in good health and CMV-seropositive.

This clone was detected a few times. The chain uses TRBV28 and TRBJ1-3; D not certain. The CDR3 loop spans 16 amino acids. V lost 5 bases and J lost 0, with 14 bases in between. The germline V gene has CDR1 MDHEN and CDR2 SYDVKM. In DNA, the CDR3 is TGTGCCAGCAGTCCCCCCTCTTACTACTCTGGAAACACCATATATTTT. It codes for CASSPPSYYSGNTIYF.

The sample holds a few counts of this clone. V usage is TRBV7-2 and J usage is TRBJ2-7; 7 nucleotides agree with TRBD2. The CDR3 spans 15 residues. V gave up 1 base and J gave up 7 bases; unmatched junction bases: 10. The germline V gene has CDR1 SGHTA and CDR2 FQGNSA. DNA for the CDR3: TGTGCCAGCAGCTTAGGGGGTGGGGAGGGGTGGGAGCAGTACGTC. Translation: CASSLGGGEGWEQYV.

The J gene is TRBJ1-5, the V gene TRBV5-1; 12 nucleotides align to TRBD1. The V gene end was trimmed by 6 bases and the J gene end by 6 bases; junction bases not matched to a gene: 16. This CDR3 contains 18 residues. The germline V gene encodes CDR1 SGHRS and CDR2 YFSETQ. CDR3 sequence (DNA): TGCGCCAGCACCATGACCCGGGACAGGGGGCGTATCGGTCAGCCCCAGCATTTT. Translated: CASTMTRDRGRIGQPQHF. Complete variable domain (other parts from reference TRBV5-1 and TRBJ1-5): KAGVTQTPRYLIKTRGQQVTLSCSPISGHRSVSWYQQTPGQGLQFLFEYFSETQRNKGNFPGRFSGRQFSNSRSEMNVSTLELGDSALYLCASTMTRDRGRIGQPQHFGDGTRLSIL.

This clone was counted only a few times. The rearrangement uses TRBV30 and TRBJ1-2, with 9 positions matching TRBD1. This CDR3 has 14 residues. From germline, CDR1 is GTSNPN and CDR2 SVGIG (reference sequence). V was clipped by 1 base and J by 8 bases; unmatched bases: 8. The CDR3 nucleotides are TGTGCCTGGAGTGCTAGCGGACAGGGGACCGGCTACACCTTC. This encodes CAWSASGQGTGYTF.

This chain uses TRBV5-1 with TRBJ2-5; the match to TRBD1 covers 7 bases. The length of the CDR3 is 15 residues. CDR1 is SGHRS, CDR2 YFSETQ, per germline. With V trimmed by 2 bases and J by 1 base, 5 bases remained unmatched. This CDR3 reads CASSFGRQGQETQYF. The CDR3 coding sequence is TGCGCCAGCAGCTTCGGACGACAGGGCCAAGAGACCCAGTACTTC.

The chain combines TRBV14 with TRBJ2-2; tentative D call: TRBD1 (6 bases). Trimming took 5 bases from V and 4 from J, leaving 26 bases between them. Germline V CDR1 and CDR2: SGHDN, FVKESK. The CDR3 extends over 19 amino acids. CDR3 residues: CASSDHIPPPGHFTGELFF. In DNA, the CDR3 is TGTGCCAGCAGCGACCACATCCCACCCCCGGGACACTTCACCGGGGAGCTGTTTTTT.

A few counts support this clone. This chain links TRBV5-4 with TRBJ1-1; 11 positions agree with TRBD1. Unmatched junction bases numbered 4, after V lost 5 bases and J lost 4 bases. The CDR3 runs 14 residues. Germline CDR1 and CDR2: SGHNT and YYREEE (reference sequence). CDR3 DNA sequence: TGTGCCAGCAGTCCCGGGACAGGGGGCACTGAAGCTTTCTTT. The encoded protein is CASSPGTGGTEAFF. Complete variable domain (other parts from reference TRBV5-4 and TRBJ1-1): ETGVTQSPTHLIKTRGQQVTLRCSSQSGHNTVSWYQQALGQGPQFIFQYYREEENGRGNFPPRFSGLQFPNYSSELNVNALELDDSALYLCASSPGTGGTEAFFGQGTRLTVV.

The chain employs TRBV7-6 and TRBJ2-1; tentative D call: TRBD2 (5 bases). Trimming shortened V by 2 bases and J by 0 bases, and 17 bases separated the two germline ends. CDR3 length: 18 residues. The germline CDR1 and CDR2 sequences are SGHVS and FNYEAQ. The CDR3 sequence: CASSLFRGADSSYNEQFF. CDR3 nucleotide sequence: TGTGCCAGCAGCTTATTCCGGGGTGCGGATAGCTCCTACAATGAGCAGTTCTTC. The full variable domain, with the rest looked up from reference TRBV7-6 and TRBJ2-1, is GAGVSQSPRYKVTKRGQDVALRCDPISGHVSLYWYRQALGQGPEFLTYFNYEAQQDKSGLPNDRFSAERPEGSISTLTIQRTEQRDSAMYRCASSLFRGADSSYNEQFFGPGTRLTVL.

CDR3 region: CASLGQGTYEQYF. DNA of the CDR3: TGTGCCAGCCTTGGGCAGGGCACCTACGAGCAGTACTTC. This rearrangement joins TRBV2 to TRBJ2-7; tentatively, D is TRBD1 (5 bases). With 8 bases removed from V and 2 bases from J, the gap between germline ends came to 13 bases. The CDR3 length is 13 residues. Germline V gene lookup returns CDR1 SNHLY and CDR2 FYNNEI.

This clone was found once. The chain couples TRBV11-2 to TRBJ2-1; D is possibly TRBD1 (6 bases). V lost 2 bases and J 6 bases, leaving 8 bases between the germline ends. CDR1 and CDR2 (germline): SGHAT, FQNNGV. CDR3 length equals 13 residues. The CDR3 sequence is CASSLTGSNEQFF. As DNA, the CDR3 is TGTGCCAGCAGCTTAACAGGGAGCAATGAGCAGTTCTTC. Combining the CDR3 with reference TRBV11-2 and TRBJ2-1 gives the whole variable domain EAGVAQSPRYKIIEKRQSVAFWCNPISGHATLYWYQQILGQGPKLLIQFQNNGVVDDSQLPKDRFSAERLKGVDSTLKIQPAKLEDSAVYLCASSLTGSNEQFFGPGTRLTVL.

The chain couples TRBV10-1 to TRBJ2-5, with 7 bases fitting TRBD1. The DNA matches TRBJ2-7 better at its end, which makes the J call doubtful. Germline lookup yields CDR1 WNHNN and CDR2 SYGVQD (reference sequence). This CDR3 contains 15 residues. CDR3: CASSESAGGSYEQYF. The CDR3 DNA follows: TGCGCCAGCAGTGAGTCGGCAGGGGGTTCCTACGAGCAGTACTTC.

The rearrangement uses TRBV5-5 and TRBJ2-3, with D perhaps matching TRBD1 (6 bases). CDR1 is SGHKS, CDR2 YYEKEE, per germline (reference sequence). The ends were cut back, 3 bases at V and 2 bases at J, with 10 bases in the middle. The CDR3 contains 14 residues. The CDR3 sequence is CASSYGQNTDTQYF. CDR3 coding DNA: TGTGCCAGCAGCTACGGACAGAACACAGATACGCAGTATTTT.

V and J are TRBV5-8 and TRBJ2-7, with a tentative D call TRBD1 (5 bases). Looked up from germline, CDR1 is SGHTS and CDR2 is YDEGEE. The CDR3 spans 12 residues. With 5 bases removed from V and 3 bases from J, the gap between germline ends came to 9 bases. The DNA of the CDR3 is TGTGCCAGCAGTTGGGGCCACTACGAGCAGTACTTC. This encodes CASSWGHYEQYF.

This chain connects TRBV29-1 to TRBJ2-1; 11 bases fit TRBD2. V trimming: 6 bases; J trimming: 0 bases; junction bases outside the gene matches: 7. From germline, CDR1 is SQVTM and CDR2 ANQGSEA. CDR3 length: 16 amino acids. CDR3 coding DNA: TGCAGCGTCGGGACTAGCGGCCTGAGCTCCTACAATGAGCAGTTCTTC. It codes for CSVGTSGLSSYNEQFF.

The rearrangement links TRBV7-2 to TRBJ2-7, with 9 bases matching TRBD1. Germline lookup yields CDR1 SGHTA and CDR2 FQGNSA. The CDR3 spans 13 residues. Trimming cost V 5 bases and J 7 bases; bases outside gene matches: 6. The CDR3 DNA reads TGTGCCAGCAGCCCCGACAGGGGGTGGGAGCAGTACGTC. This sequence encodes CASSPDRGWEQYV.

The genes are TRBV5-1 and TRBJ2-7; 12 bases are shared with TRBD2. CDR3 length equals 16 residues. Germline loops: CDR1 SGHRS, CDR2 YFSETQ. The V segment lost 6 bases and the J segment 5 bases; nucleotides outside the gene matches: 12. Here the CDR3 DNA reads TGCGCCAGCAAACCGGGGACTAGCGGGTATCATAACGAGCAGTACGTC. Encoded protein: CASKPGTSGYHNEQYV.

V and J are TRBV19 and TRBJ1-2; tentatively, D is TRBD1 (6 bases). The CDR3 sequence is 15 residues long. CDR1 and CDR2 (germline): LNHDA, SQIVND (reference sequence). V was cut by 6 bases and J by 4 bases, with 18 bases left in between. CDR3 sequence reads: CASSEAGGVGYGYTF. CDR3 nucleotide sequence: TGTGCCAGTAGCGAAGCGGGGGGCGTGGGCTATGGCTACACCTTC.

The chain couples TRBV11-3 to TRBJ2-5; possible D gene TRBD1, 6 bases. CDR3 length: 16 residues. Germline V gene lookup returns CDR1 SGHNT and CDR2 YENEEA. V lost 6 bases and J 1 base, leaving 18 bases between the germline ends. The CDR3 is CASRHETGRSQETQYF. The CDR3, as DNA: TGTGCCAGCAGACACGAAACAGGGCGCAGCCAAGAGACCCAGTACTTC.

The V call is TRBV5-1, the J call TRBJ2-5, with D possibly TRBD2 on 7 matching bases. Germline CDR1 is SGHRS and CDR2 is YFSETQ. This CDR3 has 16 amino acids. V dropped 1 base and J dropped 3 bases, with 16 bases sitting between them. CDR3 amino acids: CASSLWGGAAKETQYF. The CDR3 DNA is TGCGCCAGCAGCTTGTGGGGGGGGGCAGCAAAAGAGACCCAGTACTTC.

This clone was seen more than once but under ten times. The V gene is TRBV7-8, the J gene TRBJ2-5; D may be TRBD1 (6 bases). This CDR3 spans 14 amino acids. The germline V gene encodes CDR1 SGHVS and CDR2 FQNEAQ. V lost 1 base to trimming and J lost 1 base, with 7 bases between them. The CDR3 nucleotides read TGTGCCAGCAGCTTAGTCAGGGGCCAAGAGACCCAGTACTTC. Translation gives CASSLVRGQETQYF.

This clone occurred once. The gene calls are TRBV11-3 and TRBJ1-3; TRBD1 matches at 7 bases. Germline trimming cut 1 base from V and 2 bases from J; bases unmatched to any gene: 5. The germline CDR1 and CDR2 sequences are SGHNT and YENEEA. This CDR3 region has 16 residues. The CDR3 nucleotides read TGTGCCAGCAGCTTAGGCGGGACAGTTACTGGAAACACCATATATTTT. As protein: CASSLGGTVTGNTIYF.

The chain is built from TRBV19 and TRBJ2-5, with 7 bases that match TRBD2. Germline CDR1 LNHDA, CDR2 SQIVND (reference sequence). The CDR3 is 15 amino acids. The J segment lost 9 bases and the V segment lost 6 bases, leaving 16 bases of the junction unmatched. CDR3 in amino acids: CASSTGGGARGAQYF. CDR3 coding DNA: TGTGCCAGTAGCACGGGGGGTGGGGCCCGGGGGGCCCAGTACTTC.

The V and J genes are TRBV6-5 and TRBJ1-5; 7 bases line up with TRBD1. This CDR3 has 14 amino acids. V shed 6 bases, J shed 0 bases, and the junction held 2 bases outside the gene matches. Germline loops: CDR1 MNHEY, CDR2 SVGAGI. The CDR3 region is CASRSGGSNQPQHF. The CDR3 DNA follows: TGTGCCAGCAGGTCAGGGGGTAGCAATCAGCCCCAGCATTTT.

The chain links TRBV9 to TRBJ2-3, with TRBD1 matching over 8 bases. V lost 4 bases and J lost 2; bases outside the gene matches: 9. Per the germline V gene, CDR1 is SGDLS and CDR2 is YYNGEE. This CDR3 region has 16 residues. CDR3 loop: CASSQRLGQATDTQYF. CDR3 bases: TGTGCCAGCAGCCAGCGGCTGGGACAGGCCACAGATACGCAGTATTTT.

CDR3 bases: TGCGCCAGCAGCGCGACACCGGGGGACCCATCCTACGAGCAGTACTTC. Its translation: CASSATPGDPSYEQYF. The rearrangement joins TRBV4-1 to TRBJ2-5, with a weak D call TRBD2 (6 bases). The J call is uncertain, as TRBJ2-7 better fits the DNA end. This CDR3 contains 16 residues. CDR1 and CDR2 (germline): MGHRA, YSYEKL.